This entry lists 27 T cell receptor beta chains sequenced from one sample in a study of shared clonotypes between healthy human individuals (TCRdb year 2020). Receptor libraries were prepared by the immunoSEQ multiplex PCR assay. Drawn from immuneACCESS, this table holds only the in-frame rearrangements with V and J called that TCRdb kept. Clones are partly lost; checked studies trace under half to an unresolved V gene and leave the rest unexplained. This sample is represented by about 2 million clones; roughly 94% of them were singletons. Around 0.13% of the sample lies in the top ten. The sample consisted of naive CD4+ T cells sorted from blood. The cell subset or site label for this specimen denotes: CD45RA+ positively selected. These receptor sequences come from a man aged 18 to 29 in good health.

The chain couples TRBV7-2 to TRBJ2-3, with D hard to call. CDR1 and CDR2 (germline): SGHTA, FQGNSA. This CDR3 contains 11 residues. V was cut by 7 bases and J by 4 bases, with 6 bases left in between. CDR3 nucleotide sequence: TGTGCCAGCACTTCGGCAGATACGCAGTATTTT. Its translation is CASTSADTQYF.

The chain uses TRBV9 and TRBJ2-3, with D unresolved. Germline loops: CDR1 SGDLS, CDR2 YYNGEE. This CDR3 comprises 14 residues. Trimming cost V 4 bases and J 3 bases, with 12 bases left between them. The CDR3 DNA follows: TGTGCCAGCAGCTCCCGGGCCGGGACAGATACGCAGTATTTT. Translating gives CASSSRAGTDTQYF.

On this clone itself: Within the sample, other DNA sequences also encode this same CDR3. The V call is TRBV18, the J call TRBJ2-7, with 7 bases lining up with TRBD1. CDR3 length: 14 residues. The ends lost 4 bases at V and 2 bases at J; junction bases unmatched: 5. Germline V CDR1 and CDR2: KGHSH, LQKENI. CDR3 coding DNA: TGTGCCAGCTCACAGGGGGCAGGTGCCTACGAGCAGTACTTC. Translated: CASSQGAGAYEQYF.

V gene TRBV5-4 combines with J gene TRBJ2-1; 7 positions match TRBD2. The CDR3 loop spans 14 amino acids. After removal of 3 bases from V and 7 bases from J, the junction contained 7 bases not matched to a gene. Germline CDR1 and CDR2: SGHNT and YYREEE (reference sequence). The CDR3, as DNA: TGTGCCAGCAGCTCTCTAGTCGGGGGGAATGAGCAGTTCTTC. Translated, it gives CASSSLVGGNEQFF. The full variable domain, completed using reference TRBV5-4 and TRBJ2-1, is ETGVTQSPTHLIKTRGQQVTLRCSSQSGHNTVSWYQQALGQGPQFIFQYYREEENGRGNFPPRFSGLQFPNYSSELNVNALELDDSALYLCASSSLVGGNEQFFGPGTRLTVL.

The genes are TRBV9 and TRBJ2-1, with 8 bases matching TRBD2. The V and J ends lost 4 bases and 7 bases, in that order; junction bases with no gene match: 7. The CDR3 is made up of 14 amino acids. CDR1 and CDR2 (germline): SGDLS, YYNGEE. The CDR3 coding sequence is TGTGCCAGCAGCCCTACGGGACTAGGGAATGAGCAGTTCTTC. It is translated as CASSPTGLGNEQFF.

The gene calls are TRBV30 and TRBJ1-2; TRBD1 agrees at 9 bases. This CDR3 is 13 amino acids long. Trimming removed 3 bases from V and 4 bases from J; junction bases left unmatched: 3. CDR1 and CDR2 from the germline V gene are GTSNPN and SVGIG (reference sequence). CDR3 amino acids: CAWRQGAAYGYTF. The CDR3 region has the DNA TGTGCCTGGAGACAGGGGGCAGCCTATGGCTACACCTTC.

The V call is TRBV4-3, the J call TRBJ2-2, with D possibly matching TRBD2 (6 bases). V lost 0 bases and J lost 0, with 8 bases in between. This CDR3 region has 16 residues. Germline V gives CDR1 LGHNA, CDR2 YSLEER. In DNA, the CDR3 is TGCGCCAGCAGCCAAGAACTAGCCGCGAACACCGGGGAGCTGTTTTTT. Its translation: CASSQELAANTGELFF.

The V and J genes are TRBV7-2 and TRBJ2-5, with 9 nucleotides matching TRBD2. V gave up 5 bases and J gave up 2 bases; unmatched junction bases: 9. In germline, CDR1 is SGHTA, CDR2 FQGNSA. The CDR3 extends over 16 amino acids. CDR3 DNA: TGTGCCAGCAGCCCACCGGGACTAGCAGTTCAAGAGACCCAGTACTTC. Amino acid sequence: CASSPPGLAVQETQYF.

The rearrangement joins TRBV6-5 to TRBJ1-2; a possible D gene is TRBD1 (6 bases). Trimming took 2 bases from V and 3 from J, leaving 13 bases between them. Germline V gene data show CDR1 as MNHEY and CDR2 as SVGAGI. The CDR3 loop spans 15 amino acids. CDR3 nucleotide sequence: TGTGCCAGCAGTTACAGGGCCAGGGGCGACTATGGCTACACCTTC. This codes for CASSYRARGDYGYTF.

The chain carries TRBV7-9 and TRBJ1-1, with TRBD1 matching over 9 bases. The V and J ends lost 5 bases and 4 bases, in that order; junction bases with no gene match: 8. Germline V CDR1 and CDR2: SEHNR, FQNEAQ (reference sequence). The CDR3 extends over 15 amino acids. This CDR3 is CASSPNRGQGTEAFF. CDR3 sequence (DNA): TGTGCCAGCAGCCCGAACAGGGGGCAGGGCACTGAAGCTTTCTTT.

A remark on this clone: Other DNA sequences in this specimen translate into the identical CDR3. CDR3 sequence (DNA): TGCAGCGTAGATGGCTACACCTTC. Protein sequence: CSVDGYTF. The chain recombines TRBV20-1 with TRBJ1-2; D is ambiguous. This CDR3 has 8 residues. Germline lookup yields CDR1 DFQATT and CDR2 SNEGSKA (reference sequence).

In regard to this clone: Distinct nucleotide sequences in the sample also encode this CDR3. The V gene is TRBV5-1, the J gene TRBJ2-2, with a possible D match to TRBD2 (6 bases). The V and J ends lost 2 bases and 5 bases respectively, with 7 bases between them. Germline V gene lookup returns CDR1 SGHRS and CDR2 YFSETQ. This CDR3 is 13 amino acids long. The CDR3 DNA is TGCGCCAGCAGCTTAGGACTAACCGGGGAGCTGTTTTTT. Residues: CASSLGLTGELFF.

J is TRBJ1-5 and V is TRBV30; D might be TRBD1 (5 bases). V was cut by 3 bases and J by 0 bases, with 18 bases left in between. Germline V gives CDR1 GTSNPN, CDR2 SVGIG (reference sequence). CDR3 length: 17 residues. CDR3 sequence reads: CAWSPPGPRYSNQPQHF. CDR3 bases: TGTGCCTGGAGCCCGCCGGGGCCGAGGTATAGCAATCAGCCCCAGCATTTT.

V usage is TRBV7-2 and J usage is TRBJ2-5; 12 positions agree with TRBD1. Germline assignment: CDR1 SGHTA and CDR2 FQGNSA. Unmatched junction bases numbered 6, after V lost 6 bases and J lost 4 bases. The CDR3 length is 15 residues. In DNA form, the CDR3 reads TGTGCCAGCAGGTTGGGACAGGGGGCGAGAGAGACCCAGTACTTC. It yields the protein CASRLGQGARETQYF.

V is TRBV5-1 and J is TRBJ1-1, with D tentatively TRBD1 (6 bases). With 5 bases removed from V and 0 bases from J, the gap between germline ends came to 11 bases. The CDR3 has 14 residues. Germline CDR1 and CDR2: SGHRS and YFSETQ. The CDR3 region has the DNA TGCGCCAGCAGACCCGGACAGTTGAACACTGAAGCTTTCTTT. It yields the protein CASRPGQLNTEAFF.

DNA of the CDR3: TGTGCCAGCAGTAGAGACAAGAACACCGGGGAGCTGTTTTTT. It translates to CASSRDKNTGELFF. The rearrangement joins TRBV6-5 to TRBJ2-2; D is ambiguous. Germline values: CDR1 MNHEY, CDR2 SVGAGI. The CDR3 length is 14 residues. The germline V and J ends were trimmed by 5 bases and 1 base, with 8 bases remaining between them.

The CDR3 DNA is TGTGCCAGTAGTATCCGATACCGGGACAGGGGGTCCGAGCAGTACTTC. This encodes CASSIRYRDRGSEQYF. The V call is TRBV19, the J call TRBJ2-7; the match to TRBD1 covers 11 bases. V was clipped by 3 bases and J by 6 bases; unmatched bases: 10. Germline V gene lookup returns CDR1 LNHDA and CDR2 SQIVND (reference sequence). This CDR3 contains 16 residues. Using reference TRBV19 and TRBJ2-7 for the parts outside the CDR3, the full variable domain is DGGITQSPKYLFRKEGQNVTLSCEQNLNHDAMYWYRQDPGQGLRLIYYSQIVNDFQKGDIAEGYSVSREKKESFPLTVTSAQKNPTAFYLCASSIRYRDRGSEQYFGPGTRLTVT.

This chain joins TRBV4-1 and TRBJ2-3; 7 bases align to TRBD2. Germline CDR1 reads MGHRA; CDR2 reads YSYEKL. The CDR3 is 17 amino acids. V lost 4 bases and J lost 6; bases outside the gene matches: 16. In DNA, the CDR3 is TGCGCCAGCAGCCGGGGAGGGGCCTCATCGCAACGGGATACGCAGTATTTT. As protein: CASSRGGASSQRDTQYF.

The V and J genes are TRBV2 and TRBJ2-7; 8 nucleotides line up with TRBD2. V gave up 7 bases and J gave up 8 bases; unmatched junction bases: 13. From germline, CDR1 is SNHLY and CDR2 FYNNEI. The CDR3 is 14 amino acids. The CDR3 sequence: CASILSGRSPQQYF. Written as DNA, the CDR3 is TGTGCCAGCATCCTAAGCGGGAGAAGTCCCCAGCAGTACTTC.

The J gene is TRBJ2-1, the V gene TRBV7-9; TRBD2 matches at 7 bases. CDR1 is SEHNR, CDR2 FQNEAQ, per germline (reference sequence). V lost 5 bases to trimming and J lost 8 bases; unmatched junction nucleotides: 15. This CDR3 region has 16 residues. In nucleotides, the CDR3 is TGTGCCAGCAGCGGCCCCTGGGCGGGAGTAAGGGATGAGCAGTTCTTC. Translated, it gives CASSGPWAGVRDEQFF.

The chain is built from TRBV5-1 and TRBJ1-3, with D possibly matching TRBD1 (6 bases). Germline V lookup: CDR1 SGHRS, CDR2 YFSETQ. V lost 8 bases and J lost 4, with 19 bases in between. The CDR3 runs to 15 residues. This CDR3 is CARNNRVRGGNTIYF. CDR3 bases: TGCGCCAGGAATAACAGGGTTCGTGGAGGAAACACCATATATTTT.

The chain couples TRBV6-5 to TRBJ2-1; TRBD1 or TRBD2 may be the D gene (5 bases each). There are 13 residues in the CDR3. Trimming cost V 1 base and J 7 bases, with 8 bases left between them. Germline loops: CDR1 MNHEY, CDR2 SVGAGI. The CDR3 is CASSYWDVNEQFF. In nucleotides, the CDR3 is TGTGCCAGCAGTTACTGGGACGTTAATGAGCAGTTCTTC.

V is TRBV18 and J is TRBJ1-6; no firm D call. The V gene's germline CDR1 is KGHSH and CDR2 LQKENI. CDR3 size: 17 residues. V was shortened by 4 bases and J by 0 bases, with 13 bases between the two germline ends. CDR3 DNA sequence: TGTGCCAGCTCACAAGTCGGAGTAAGCTCCTATAATTCACCCCTCCACTTT. Its protein is CASSQVGVSSYNSPLHF.

The V call is TRBV4-1, the J call TRBJ1-1; 9 positions agree with TRBD1. The CDR3 has 17 residues. Germline V CDR1 and CDR2: MGHRA, YSYEKL. The V and J ends lost 0 bases and 5 bases, in that order; junction bases with no gene match: 10. CDR3 amino acids: CASSQDPTGGQGTEAFF. CDR3 coding DNA: TGCGCCAGCAGCCAAGATCCCACCGGCGGACAGGGGACTGAAGCTTTCTTT.

V is TRBV7-8 and J is TRBJ1-6; the D gene is possibly TRBD1 (5 bases). The CDR3 runs 16 residues. Germline V lookup: CDR1 SGHVS, CDR2 FQNEAQ. V lost 3 bases and J lost 4, with 13 bases in between. The CDR3 sequence is CASSLGPTRYNSPLHF. The DNA for the CDR3 is TGTGCCAGCAGCTTGGGGCCAACCCGTTATAATTCACCCCTCCACTTT.

The CDR3 nucleotides read TGTGCCAGCAGCTTAGGGCTAGCGGACAATGAGCAGTTCTTC. This translates into CASSLGLADNEQFF. The rearrangement links TRBV13 to TRBJ2-1; 7 bases map to TRBD2. Germline assignment: CDR1 PRHDT and CDR2 FYEKMQ (reference sequence). With 0 bases clipped from V and 5 bases from J, the junction kept 1 base outside the gene matches. There are 14 residues in the CDR3.

This clone was observed a few times. The J gene is TRBJ1-4, the V gene TRBV5-4; D is unresolved. CDR1 SGHNT and CDR2 YYREEE come from the germline V gene (reference sequence). Trimming cost V 1 base and J 8 bases, with 12 bases left between them. The CDR3 length is 14 residues. CDR3 in amino acids: CASSLKGSGEKLFF. In nucleotides, the CDR3 is TGTGCCAGCAGCTTGAAGGGTTCGGGGGAAAAACTGTTTTTT. The entire variable domain, with the rest obtained from reference TRBV5-4 and TRBJ1-4, is as follows: ETGVTQSPTHLIKTRGQQVTLRCSSQSGHNTVSWYQQALGQGPQFIFQYYREEENGRGNFPPRFSGLQFPNYSSELNVNALELDDSALYLCASSLKGSGEKLFFGSGTQLSVL.